Shown below are 4 T cell receptor beta chains from a single sample sequenced in a study of early T cells in non-severe SARS-CoV-2 infection. TCRdb independently ran MiXCR on the 5' RACE reads; one entry per CDR3 protein. The data show about 66,000 distinct CDR3 sequences, approximately 13% seen once. The sequenced material came from whole blood. All receptors derive from an adult who was a healthcare worker with PCR-confirmed SARS-CoV-2 infection or an uninfected control (not recorded which).

This clonotype was counted only a few times. V usage is TRBV5-8 and J usage is TRBJ1-2, with 9 bases lining up with TRBD1. The CDR3 is 16 residues long. The V and J ends lost 4 bases and 5 bases, in that order; junction bases with no gene match: 12. The germline V gene encodes CDR1 SGHTS and CDR2 YDEGEE. The CDR3 sequence: CASSTDGQGFSYGYTF. In DNA, the CDR3 is TGTGCCAGCAGCACAGACGGACAGGGGTTTTCTTATGGCTACACCTTC.

The chain combines TRBV6-1 with TRBJ2-4; 13 bases are shared with TRBD2. The CDR3 sequence is 20 residues long. CDR1 and CDR2 from the germline V gene are MNHNS and SASEGT. J lost 0 bases, V lost 6 bases, and 14 bases had no gene match. The DNA of the CDR3 is TGTGCCAGCAGCCCCACTAGCGGGGGGGCGGGGAGAGTAGCCAAAAACATTCAGTACTTC. Amino acid sequence: CASSPTSGGAGRVAKNIQYF.

This chain connects TRBV10-2 to TRBJ2-3, with TRBD2 matching 10 bases. Germline CDR1 and CDR2: WSHSY and SAAADI. V lost 4 bases and J lost 5; bases outside the gene matches: 3. The CDR3 length is 14 residues. The CDR3 DNA follows: TGCGCCAGCAGTGTAAGCGGGAGGGGAGATACGCAGTATTTT. Translation: CASSVSGRGDTQYF.

The chain recombines TRBV2 with TRBJ1-5, with D possibly TRBD1 on 6 matching bases. CDR3 length: 12 amino acids. Germline V lookup: CDR1 SNHLY, CDR2 FYNNEI. With 7 bases removed from V and 6 bases from J, the gap between germline ends came to 10 bases. This chain's CDR3 is CASTTGIQPQHF. CDR3 nucleotides: TGTGCCAGCACCACAGGGATTCAGCCCCAGCATTTT.